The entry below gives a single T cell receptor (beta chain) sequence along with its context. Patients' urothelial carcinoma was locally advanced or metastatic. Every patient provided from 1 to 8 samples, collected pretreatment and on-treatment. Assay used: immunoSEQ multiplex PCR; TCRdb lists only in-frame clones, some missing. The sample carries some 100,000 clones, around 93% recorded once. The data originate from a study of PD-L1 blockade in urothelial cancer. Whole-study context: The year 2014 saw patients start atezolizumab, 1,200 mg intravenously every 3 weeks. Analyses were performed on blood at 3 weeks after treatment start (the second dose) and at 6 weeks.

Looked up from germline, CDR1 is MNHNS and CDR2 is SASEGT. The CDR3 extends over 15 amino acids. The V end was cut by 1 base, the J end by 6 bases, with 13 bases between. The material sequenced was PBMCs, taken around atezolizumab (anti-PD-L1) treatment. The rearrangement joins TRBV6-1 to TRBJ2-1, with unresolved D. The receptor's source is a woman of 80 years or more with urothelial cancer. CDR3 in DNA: TGTGCCAGCAGTGAAGTCGTGAGTCCCGGCAATGAGCAGTTCTTC. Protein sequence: CASSEVVSPGNEQFF.